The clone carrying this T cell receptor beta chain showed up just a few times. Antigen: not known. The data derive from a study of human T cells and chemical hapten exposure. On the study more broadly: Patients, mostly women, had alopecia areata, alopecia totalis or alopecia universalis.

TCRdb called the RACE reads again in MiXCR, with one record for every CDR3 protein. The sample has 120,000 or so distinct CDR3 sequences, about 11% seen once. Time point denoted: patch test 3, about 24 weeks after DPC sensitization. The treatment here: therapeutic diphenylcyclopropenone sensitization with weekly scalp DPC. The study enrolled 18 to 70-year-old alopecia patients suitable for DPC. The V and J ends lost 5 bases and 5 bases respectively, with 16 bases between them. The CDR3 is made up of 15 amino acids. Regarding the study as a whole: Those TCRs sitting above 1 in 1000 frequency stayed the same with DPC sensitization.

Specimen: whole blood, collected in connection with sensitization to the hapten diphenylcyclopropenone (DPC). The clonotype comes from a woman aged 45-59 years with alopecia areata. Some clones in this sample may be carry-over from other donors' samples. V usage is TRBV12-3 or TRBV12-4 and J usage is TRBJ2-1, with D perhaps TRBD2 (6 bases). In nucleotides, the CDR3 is TGTGCCAGCAGTCCGTTAGGTAGCGGAAACAATGAGCAGTTCTTC. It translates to CASSPLGSGNNEQFF.